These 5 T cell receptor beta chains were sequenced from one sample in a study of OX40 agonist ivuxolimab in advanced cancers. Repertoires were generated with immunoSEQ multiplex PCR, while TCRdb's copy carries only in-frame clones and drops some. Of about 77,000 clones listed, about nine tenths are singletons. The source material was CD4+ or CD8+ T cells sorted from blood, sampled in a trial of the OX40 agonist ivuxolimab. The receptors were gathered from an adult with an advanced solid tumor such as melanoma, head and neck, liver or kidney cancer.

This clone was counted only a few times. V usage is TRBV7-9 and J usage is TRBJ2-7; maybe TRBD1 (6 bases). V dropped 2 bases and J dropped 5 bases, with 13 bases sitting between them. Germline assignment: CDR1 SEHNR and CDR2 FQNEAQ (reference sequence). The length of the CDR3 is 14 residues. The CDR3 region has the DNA TGTGCCAGCAGCTTAAACAGGGCTTCGGACGAGCAGTACTTC. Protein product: CASSLNRASDEQYF.

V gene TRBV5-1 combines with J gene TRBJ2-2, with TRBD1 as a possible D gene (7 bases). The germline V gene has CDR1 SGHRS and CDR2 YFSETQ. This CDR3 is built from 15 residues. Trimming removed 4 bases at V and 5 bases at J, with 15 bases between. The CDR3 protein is CASSDQGGWTGELFF. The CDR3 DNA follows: TGCGCCAGCAGCGACCAGGGGGGTTGGACCGGGGAGCTGTTTTTT.

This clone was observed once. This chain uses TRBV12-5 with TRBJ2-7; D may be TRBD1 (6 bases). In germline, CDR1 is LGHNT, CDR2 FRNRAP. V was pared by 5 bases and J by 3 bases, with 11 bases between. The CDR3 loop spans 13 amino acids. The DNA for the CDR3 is TGTGCTAGTGGTGTCCCAGGGGTCTACGAGCAGTACTTC. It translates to CASGVPGVYEQYF.

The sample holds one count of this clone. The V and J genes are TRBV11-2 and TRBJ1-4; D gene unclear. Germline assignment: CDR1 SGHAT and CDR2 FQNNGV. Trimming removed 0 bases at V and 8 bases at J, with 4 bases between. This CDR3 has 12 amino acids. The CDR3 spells CASSLEAEKLFF. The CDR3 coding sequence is TGTGCCAGCAGCTTAGAGGCAGAAAAACTGTTTTTT.

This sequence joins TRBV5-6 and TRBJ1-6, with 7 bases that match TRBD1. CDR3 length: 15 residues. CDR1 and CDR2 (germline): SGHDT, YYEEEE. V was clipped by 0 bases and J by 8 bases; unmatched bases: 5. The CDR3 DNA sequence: TGTGCCAGCAGCTTGGGGGCCAGGGGGGATTCACCCCTCCACTTT. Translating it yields CASSLGARGDSPLHF. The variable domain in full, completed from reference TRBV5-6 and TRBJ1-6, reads DAGVTQSPTHLIKTRGQQVTLRCSPKSGHDTVSWYQQALGQGPQFIFQYYEEEERQRGNFPDRFSGHQFPNYSSELNVNALLLGDSALYLCASSLGARGDSPLHFGNGTRLTVT.